These T cell receptor beta chains were read from a single sample in a study of shared clonotypes between healthy human individuals. The repertoire was sequenced with immunoSEQ multiplex PCR; TCRdb's copy has only in-frame clones and lacks some. The sample shows over 400,000 clones, over 70% of them seen only once. The sequencing input was PBMCs. Receptors were obtained from a woman aged 40 to 49 in good health. Some clones in this sample may be carry-over from other donors' samples. Both conserved end residues are part of each CDR3. The order of the fields is D gene, clone size, V gene, J gene, CDR3 protein, CDR3 DNA. A D gene is named only where the DNA matches it firmly. Expanded clones are given a class, and other clones once, few, many or no size at all.

d_call: TRBD1; clone_size: once; v_call: TRBV2; j_call: TRBJ2-7; cdr3_aa: CASSRDRLFYEQYF; cdr3_nt: TGTGCCAGCAGTCGGGACAGGTTGTTCTACGAGCAGTACTTC
d_call: NA; clone_size: NA; v_call: TRBV6-5; j_call: TRBJ1-1; cdr3_aa: CASSGHENTEAFF; cdr3_nt: TGTGCCAGCTCGGGACACGAGAACACTGAAGCTTTCTTT
d_call: NA; clone_size: many; v_call: TRBV30; j_call: TRBJ1-2; cdr3_aa: CAWGGRSYNYGYTF; cdr3_nt: TGTGCCTGGGGGGGACGAAGCTATAACTATGGCTACACCTTC
d_call: NA; clone_size: NA; v_call: TRBV10-3; j_call: TRBJ2-7; cdr3_aa: CATSGPGVYEQYF; cdr3_nt: TGTGCCACCTCGGGCCCAGGGGTGTACGAGCAGTACTTC
d_call: NA; clone_size: NA; v_call: TRBV13; j_call: TRBJ2-4; cdr3_aa: CASSLDENIQYF; cdr3_nt: TGTGCCAGCAGCTTAGATGAAAACATTCAGTACTTC
d_call: NA; clone_size: few; v_call: TRBV2; j_call: TRBJ1-5; cdr3_aa: CASSEGQGLNNQPQHF; cdr3_nt: TGTGCCAGCAGTGAAGGGCAGGGCCTTAACAATCAGCCCCAGCATTTT
d_call: NA; clone_size: NA; v_call: TRBV9; j_call: TRBJ2-7; cdr3_aa: CASSAQGYEQYF; cdr3_nt: TGTGCCAGCAGCGCTCAGGGCTACGAGCAGTACTTC
d_call: TRBD1; clone_size: NA; v_call: TRBV19; j_call: TRBJ2-1; cdr3_aa: CASTTTGGPQFF; cdr3_nt: TGTGCCAGCACTACGACAGGGGGCCCCCAGTTCTTC
d_call: TRBD2; clone_size: NA; v_call: TRBV10-3; j_call: TRBJ2-1; cdr3_aa: CAISESTLAGGEQFF; cdr3_nt: TGTGCCATCAGTGAGTCGACCCTAGCGGGAGGTGAGCAGTTCTTC
d_call: NA; clone_size: NA; v_call: TRBV11-3; j_call: TRBJ2-4; cdr3_aa: CASSPVVGVGTLAKNIQYF; cdr3_nt: TGTGCCAGCAGCCCGGTTGTTGGGGTAGGGACACTAGCCAAAAACATTCAGTACTTC
d_call: NA; clone_size: NA; v_call: TRBV25-1; j_call: TRBJ2-1; cdr3_aa: CASGRGGGDNEQFF; cdr3_nt: TGTGCCAGCGGACGAGGGGGGGGTGACAATGAGCAGTTCTTC
d_call: NA; clone_size: NA; v_call: TRBV18; j_call: TRBJ2-2; cdr3_aa: CASSPVRGVTKELFF; cdr3_nt: TGTGCCAGCTCACCTGTTAGGGGGGTTACGAAGGAGCTGTTTTTT
d_call: NA; clone_size: NA; v_call: TRBV5-6; j_call: TRBJ2-5; cdr3_aa: CASSRGGDWQETQYF; cdr3_nt: TGTGCCAGCAGCCGTGGCGGGGATTGGCAAGAGACCCAGTACTTC
d_call: TRBD2; clone_size: NA; v_call: TRBV28; j_call: TRBJ2-1; cdr3_aa: CASSTPGTGRAGEQFF; cdr3_nt: TGTGCCAGCAGTACTCCCGGGACTGGGAGGGCAGGGGAGCAGTTCTTC
d_call: NA; clone_size: NA; v_call: TRBV4-3; j_call: TRBJ2-5; cdr3_aa: CASSQAGWQETQYF; cdr3_nt: TGCGCCAGCAGCCAAGCAGGGTGGCAAGAGACCCAGTACTTC
d_call: TRBD1; clone_size: few; v_call: TRBV5-1; j_call: TRBJ1-1; cdr3_aa: CASSLATGTGGSSPFF; cdr3_nt: TGCGCCAGCAGCTTGGCCACAGGGACAGGGGGCAGTTCCCCATTCTTT
d_call: NA; clone_size: few; v_call: TRBV19; j_call: TRBJ1-2; cdr3_aa: CASSSGEGFLANYGYTF; cdr3_nt: TGTGCCAGCAGCTCGGGAGAAGGTTTTCTAGCTAACTATGGCTACACCTTC
d_call: TRBD2; clone_size: many; v_call: TRBV5-1; j_call: TRBJ2-3; cdr3_aa: CASTPGSGGGDTQYF; cdr3_nt: TGCGCCAGCACCCCGGGTAGCGGGGGTGGGGATACGCAGTATTTT
d_call: NA; clone_size: many; v_call: TRBV28; j_call: TRBJ2-1; cdr3_aa: CASSLGGGTGSYNEQFF; cdr3_nt: TGTGCCAGCAGTTTGGGTGGAGGGACTGGCTCCTACAATGAGCAGTTCTTC
d_call: TRBD1; clone_size: few; v_call: TRBV29-1; j_call: TRBJ1-1; cdr3_aa: CSVDVAGGTEAFF; cdr3_nt: TGCAGCGTTGATGTCGCAGGGGGCACTGAAGCTTTCTTT